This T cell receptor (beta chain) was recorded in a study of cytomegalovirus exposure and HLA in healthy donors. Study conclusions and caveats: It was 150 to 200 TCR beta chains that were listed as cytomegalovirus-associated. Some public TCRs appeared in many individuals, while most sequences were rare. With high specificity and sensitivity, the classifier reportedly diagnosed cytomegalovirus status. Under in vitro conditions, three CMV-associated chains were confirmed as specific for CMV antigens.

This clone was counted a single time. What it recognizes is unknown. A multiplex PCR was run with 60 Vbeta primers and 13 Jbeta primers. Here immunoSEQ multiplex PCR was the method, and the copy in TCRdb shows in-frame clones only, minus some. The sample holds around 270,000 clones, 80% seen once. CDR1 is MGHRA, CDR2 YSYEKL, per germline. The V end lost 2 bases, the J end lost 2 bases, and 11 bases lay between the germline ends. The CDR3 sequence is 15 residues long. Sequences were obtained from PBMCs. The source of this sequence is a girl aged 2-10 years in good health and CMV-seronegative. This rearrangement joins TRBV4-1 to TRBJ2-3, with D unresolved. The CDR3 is CASSQQTRITDTQYF. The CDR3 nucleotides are TGCGCCAGCAGCCAACAGACAAGGATCACAGATACGCAGTATTTT.